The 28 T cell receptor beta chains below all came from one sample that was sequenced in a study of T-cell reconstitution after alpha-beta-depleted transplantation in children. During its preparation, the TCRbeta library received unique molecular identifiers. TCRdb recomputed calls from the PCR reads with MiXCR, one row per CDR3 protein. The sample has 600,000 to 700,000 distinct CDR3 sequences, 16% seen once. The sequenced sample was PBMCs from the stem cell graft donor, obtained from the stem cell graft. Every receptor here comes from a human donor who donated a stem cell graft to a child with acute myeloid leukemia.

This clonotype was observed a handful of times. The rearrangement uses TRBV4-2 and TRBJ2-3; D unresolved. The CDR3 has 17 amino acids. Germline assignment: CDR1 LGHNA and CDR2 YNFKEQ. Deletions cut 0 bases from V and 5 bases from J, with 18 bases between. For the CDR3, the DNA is TGTGCCAGCAGCCAAGAGGTCAAGGGTTCCGCCGAAGATACGCAGTATTTT. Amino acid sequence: CASSQEVKGSAEDTQYF.

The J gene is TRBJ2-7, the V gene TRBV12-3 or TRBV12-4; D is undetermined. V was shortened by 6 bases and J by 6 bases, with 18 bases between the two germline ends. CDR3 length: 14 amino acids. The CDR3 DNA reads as TGTGCCAGCAGCCGAAGCGCTCGAGGTCTCGAGCAGTACTTC. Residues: CASSRSARGLEQYF.

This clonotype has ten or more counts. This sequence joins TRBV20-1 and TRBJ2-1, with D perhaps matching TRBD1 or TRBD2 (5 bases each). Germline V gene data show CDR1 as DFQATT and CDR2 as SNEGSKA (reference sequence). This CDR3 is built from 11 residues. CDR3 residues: CTLPGTNEQFF. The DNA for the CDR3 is TGCACCTTGCCAGGGACGAATGAGCAGTTCTTC.

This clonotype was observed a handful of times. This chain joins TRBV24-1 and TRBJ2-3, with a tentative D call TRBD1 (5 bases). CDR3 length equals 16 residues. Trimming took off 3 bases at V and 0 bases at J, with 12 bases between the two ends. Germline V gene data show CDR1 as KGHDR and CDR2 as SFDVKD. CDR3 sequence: CATSDGWTMSTDTQYF. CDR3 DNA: TGTGCCACCAGTGATGGTTGGACAATGAGCACAGATACGCAGTATTTT.

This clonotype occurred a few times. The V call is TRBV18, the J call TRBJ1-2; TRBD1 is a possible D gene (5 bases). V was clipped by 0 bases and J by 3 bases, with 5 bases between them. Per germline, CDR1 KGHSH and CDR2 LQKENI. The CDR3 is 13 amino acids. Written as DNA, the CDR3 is TGTGCCAGCTCACCACCGGGACACTATGGCTACACCTTC. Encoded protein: CASSPPGHYGYTF.

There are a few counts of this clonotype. CDR3 DNA sequence: TGTGCCACCAGCGTGCGGGGGAAAGAGACCCAGTACTTC. Its protein product is CATSVRGKETQYF. V gene TRBV24-1 combines with J gene TRBJ2-5, with 7 nucleotides matching TRBD2. J lost 3 bases, V lost 7 bases, and 4 bases had no gene match. Germline values: CDR1 KGHDR, CDR2 SFDVKD. This CDR3 region has 13 residues.

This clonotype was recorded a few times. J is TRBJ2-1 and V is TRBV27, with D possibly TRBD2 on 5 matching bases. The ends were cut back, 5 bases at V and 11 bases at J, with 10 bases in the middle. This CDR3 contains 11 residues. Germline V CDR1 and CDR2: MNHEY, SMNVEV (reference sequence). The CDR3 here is CASSLGLQQFF. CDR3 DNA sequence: TGTGCCAGCAGTCTTGGACTCCAGCAGTTCTTC.

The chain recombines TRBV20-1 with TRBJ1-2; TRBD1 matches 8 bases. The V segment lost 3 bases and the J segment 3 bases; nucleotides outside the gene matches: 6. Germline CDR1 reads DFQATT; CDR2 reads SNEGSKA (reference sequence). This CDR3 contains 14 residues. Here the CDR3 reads CSARGGQADYGYTF. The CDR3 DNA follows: TGCAGTGCTAGGGGGGGACAGGCTGACTATGGCTACACCTTC.

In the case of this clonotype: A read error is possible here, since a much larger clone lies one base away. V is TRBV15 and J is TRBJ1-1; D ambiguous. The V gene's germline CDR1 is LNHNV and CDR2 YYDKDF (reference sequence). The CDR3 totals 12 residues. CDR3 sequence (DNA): TGTGCTTCAGGAACAGTGAACACTGAAGCTTACTTT. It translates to CASGTVNTEAYF.

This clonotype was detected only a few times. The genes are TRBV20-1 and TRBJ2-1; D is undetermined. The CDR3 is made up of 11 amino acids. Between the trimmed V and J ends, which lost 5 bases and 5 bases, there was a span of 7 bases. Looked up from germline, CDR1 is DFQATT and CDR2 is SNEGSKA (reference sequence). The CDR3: CSASTNNEQFF. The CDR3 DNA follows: TGCAGTGCTTCCACTAACAATGAGCAGTTCTTC.

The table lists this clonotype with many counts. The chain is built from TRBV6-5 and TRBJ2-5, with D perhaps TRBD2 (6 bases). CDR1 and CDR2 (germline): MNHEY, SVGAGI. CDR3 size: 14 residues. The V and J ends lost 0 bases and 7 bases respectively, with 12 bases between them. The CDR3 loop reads CASSYSGLPGTQYF. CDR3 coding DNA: TGTGCCAGCAGTTACTCGGGACTGCCGGGGACCCAGTACTTC.

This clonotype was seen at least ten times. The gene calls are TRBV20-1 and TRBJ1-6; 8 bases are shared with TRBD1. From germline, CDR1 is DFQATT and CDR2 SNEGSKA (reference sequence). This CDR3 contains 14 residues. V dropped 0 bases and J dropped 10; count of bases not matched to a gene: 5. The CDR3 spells CSAREGQGRSPLHF. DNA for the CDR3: TGCAGTGCTAGAGAAGGACAGGGACGATCACCCCTCCACTTT.

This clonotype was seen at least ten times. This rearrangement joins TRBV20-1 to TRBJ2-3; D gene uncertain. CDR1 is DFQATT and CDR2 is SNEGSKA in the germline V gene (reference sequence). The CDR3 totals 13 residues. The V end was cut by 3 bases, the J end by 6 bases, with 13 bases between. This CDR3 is CSASPGPADTQYF. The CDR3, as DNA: TGCAGTGCTAGCCCCGGACCAGCGGATACGCAGTATTTT.

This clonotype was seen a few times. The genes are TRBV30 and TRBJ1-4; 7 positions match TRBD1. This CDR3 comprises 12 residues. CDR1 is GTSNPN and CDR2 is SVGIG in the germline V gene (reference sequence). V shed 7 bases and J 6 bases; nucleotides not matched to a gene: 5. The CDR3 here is CALAGGYEKLFF. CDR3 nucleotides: TGTGCCTTGGCAGGGGGGTATGAAAAACTGTTTTTT.

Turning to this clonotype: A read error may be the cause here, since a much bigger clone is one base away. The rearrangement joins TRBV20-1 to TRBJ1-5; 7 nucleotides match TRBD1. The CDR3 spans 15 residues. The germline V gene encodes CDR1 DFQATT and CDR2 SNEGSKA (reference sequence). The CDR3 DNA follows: TGCAGTGCTGGAGATCAGGCAGGGGGTGGTCAGCCCCAGCATTTT. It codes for CSAGDQAGGGQPQHF.

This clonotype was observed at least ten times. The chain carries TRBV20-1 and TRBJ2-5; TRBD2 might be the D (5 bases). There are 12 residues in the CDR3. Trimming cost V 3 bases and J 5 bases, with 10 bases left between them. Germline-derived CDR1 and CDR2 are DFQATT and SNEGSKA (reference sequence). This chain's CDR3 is CSASDYRETQYF. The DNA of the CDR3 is TGCAGTGCTAGTGACTACCGGGAGACCCAGTACTTC.

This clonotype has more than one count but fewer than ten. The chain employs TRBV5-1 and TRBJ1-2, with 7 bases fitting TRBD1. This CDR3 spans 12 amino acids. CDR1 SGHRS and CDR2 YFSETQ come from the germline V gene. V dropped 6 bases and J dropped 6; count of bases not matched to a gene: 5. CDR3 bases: TGCGCCAGCAACCACGGGACAGATGGCTACACCTTC. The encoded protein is CASNHGTDGYTF.

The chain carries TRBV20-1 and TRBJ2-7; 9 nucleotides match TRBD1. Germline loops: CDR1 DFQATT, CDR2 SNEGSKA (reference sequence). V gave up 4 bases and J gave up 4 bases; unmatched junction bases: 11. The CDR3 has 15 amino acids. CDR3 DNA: TGCAGTGCTACTCCCTCCGACAGGGGGACTTACGAGCAGTACGTC. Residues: CSATPSDRGTYEQYV.

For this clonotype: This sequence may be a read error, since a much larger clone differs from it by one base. The CDR3 loop reads CASTKSANTGELFF. CDR3 in DNA: TGTGCCAGCACCAAATCAGCGAACACCGGGGAGCTGTTTTTT. The chain has TRBV6-1 and TRBJ2-2; D is ambiguous. Germline V lookup: CDR1 MNHNS, CDR2 SASEGT. The CDR3 is 14 amino acids. V lost 7 bases and J 0 bases, leaving 9 bases between the germline ends.

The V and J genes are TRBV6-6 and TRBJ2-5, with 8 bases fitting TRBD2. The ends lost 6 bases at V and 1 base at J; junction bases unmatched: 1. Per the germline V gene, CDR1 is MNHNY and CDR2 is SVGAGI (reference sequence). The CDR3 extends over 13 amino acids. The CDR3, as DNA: TGTGCCAGCAGAGGACTAGCCCAAGAGACCCAGTACTTC. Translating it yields CASRGLAQETQYF.

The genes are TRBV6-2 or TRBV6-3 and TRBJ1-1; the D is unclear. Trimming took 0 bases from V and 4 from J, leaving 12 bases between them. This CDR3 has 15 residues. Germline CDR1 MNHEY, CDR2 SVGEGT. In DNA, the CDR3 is TGTGCCAGCAGTTACTCGTTCGGGTGGACCACTGAAGCTTTCTTT. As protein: CASSYSFGWTTEAFF.

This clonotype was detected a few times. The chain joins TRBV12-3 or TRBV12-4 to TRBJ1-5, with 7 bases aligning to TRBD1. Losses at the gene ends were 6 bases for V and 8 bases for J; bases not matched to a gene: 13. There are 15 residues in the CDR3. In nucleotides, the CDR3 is TGTGCCAGCAGGATGAACAGGGGATCGGGGGAGCCCCAGCATTTT. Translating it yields CASRMNRGSGEPQHF.

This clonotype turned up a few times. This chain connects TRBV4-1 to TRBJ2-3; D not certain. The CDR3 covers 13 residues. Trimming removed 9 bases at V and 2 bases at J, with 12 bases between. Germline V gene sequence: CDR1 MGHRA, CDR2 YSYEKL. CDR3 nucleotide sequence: TGCGCCAGTGAGGTCGAGGACACAGATACGCAGTATTTT. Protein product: CASEVEDTDTQYF.

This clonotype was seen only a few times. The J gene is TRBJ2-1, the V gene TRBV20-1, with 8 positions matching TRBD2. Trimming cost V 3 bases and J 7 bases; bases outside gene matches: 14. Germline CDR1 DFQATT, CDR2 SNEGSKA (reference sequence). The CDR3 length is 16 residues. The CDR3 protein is CSASDPSRGGRNEQFF. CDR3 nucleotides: TGCAGTGCTAGTGATCCCTCACGGGGGGGAAGGAATGAGCAGTTCTTC.

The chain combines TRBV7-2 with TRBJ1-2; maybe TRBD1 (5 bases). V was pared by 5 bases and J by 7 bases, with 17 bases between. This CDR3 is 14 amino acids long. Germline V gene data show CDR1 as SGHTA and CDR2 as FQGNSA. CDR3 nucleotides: TGTGCCAGCAGCACGACGAACTCAGGGTTTGGCTACACCTTC. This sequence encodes CASSTTNSGFGYTF.

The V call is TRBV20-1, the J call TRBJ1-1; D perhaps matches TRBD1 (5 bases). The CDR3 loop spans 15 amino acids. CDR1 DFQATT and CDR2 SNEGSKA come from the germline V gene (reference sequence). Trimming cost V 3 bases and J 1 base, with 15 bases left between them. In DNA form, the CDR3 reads TGCAGTGCTAGGGGGGTGGCAAGGGGGAACACTGAAGCTTTCTTT. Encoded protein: CSARGVARGNTEAFF.

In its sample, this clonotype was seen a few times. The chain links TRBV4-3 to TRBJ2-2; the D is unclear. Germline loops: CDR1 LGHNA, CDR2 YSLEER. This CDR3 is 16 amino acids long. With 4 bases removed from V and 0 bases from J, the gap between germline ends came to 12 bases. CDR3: CASSRRDGPNTGELFF. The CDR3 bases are TGCGCCAGCAGCCGGCGTGATGGACCGAACACCGGGGAGCTGTTTTTT.

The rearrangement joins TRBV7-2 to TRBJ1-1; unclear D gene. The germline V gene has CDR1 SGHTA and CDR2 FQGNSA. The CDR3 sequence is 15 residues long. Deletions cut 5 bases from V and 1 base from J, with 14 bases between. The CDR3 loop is CASSRAGVPNTEAFF. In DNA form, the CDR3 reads TGTGCCAGCAGCCGGGCCGGAGTACCGAACACTGAAGCTTTCTTT.